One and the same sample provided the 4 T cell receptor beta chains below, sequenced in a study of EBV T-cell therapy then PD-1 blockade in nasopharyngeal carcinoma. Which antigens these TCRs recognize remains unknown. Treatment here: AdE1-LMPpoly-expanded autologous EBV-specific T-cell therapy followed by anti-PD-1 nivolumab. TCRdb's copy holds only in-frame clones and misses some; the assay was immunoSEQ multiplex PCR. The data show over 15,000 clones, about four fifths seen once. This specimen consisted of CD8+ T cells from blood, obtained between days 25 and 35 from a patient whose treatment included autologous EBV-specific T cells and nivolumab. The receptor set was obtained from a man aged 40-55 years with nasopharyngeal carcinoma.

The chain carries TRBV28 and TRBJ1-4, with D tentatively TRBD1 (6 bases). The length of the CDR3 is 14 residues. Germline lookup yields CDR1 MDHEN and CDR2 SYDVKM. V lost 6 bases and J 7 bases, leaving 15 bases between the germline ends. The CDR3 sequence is CASRPQGTLEKLFF. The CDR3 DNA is TGTGCCAGCAGACCCCAGGGGACCCTTGAAAAACTGTTTTTT.

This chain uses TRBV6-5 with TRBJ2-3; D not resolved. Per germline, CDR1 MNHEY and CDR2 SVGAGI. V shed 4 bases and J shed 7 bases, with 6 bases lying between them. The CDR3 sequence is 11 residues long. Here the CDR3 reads CASSWVNTQYF. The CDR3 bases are TGTGCCAGCAGTTGGGTCAATACGCAGTATTTT.

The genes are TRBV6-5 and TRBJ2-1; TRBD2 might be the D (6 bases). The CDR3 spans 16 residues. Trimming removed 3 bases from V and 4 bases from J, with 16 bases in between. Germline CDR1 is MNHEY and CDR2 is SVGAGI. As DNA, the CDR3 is TGTGCCAGCAGTTATCGGGCGGTGGGGGGTTACAATGAGCAGTTCTTC. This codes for CASSYRAVGGYNEQFF.

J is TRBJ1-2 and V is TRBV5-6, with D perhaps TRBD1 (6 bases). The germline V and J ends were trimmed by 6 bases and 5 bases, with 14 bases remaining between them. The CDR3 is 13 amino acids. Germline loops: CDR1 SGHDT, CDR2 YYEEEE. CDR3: CASTSGATYGYTF. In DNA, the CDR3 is TGTGCCAGCACCTCAGGGGCAACTTATGGCTACACCTTC.